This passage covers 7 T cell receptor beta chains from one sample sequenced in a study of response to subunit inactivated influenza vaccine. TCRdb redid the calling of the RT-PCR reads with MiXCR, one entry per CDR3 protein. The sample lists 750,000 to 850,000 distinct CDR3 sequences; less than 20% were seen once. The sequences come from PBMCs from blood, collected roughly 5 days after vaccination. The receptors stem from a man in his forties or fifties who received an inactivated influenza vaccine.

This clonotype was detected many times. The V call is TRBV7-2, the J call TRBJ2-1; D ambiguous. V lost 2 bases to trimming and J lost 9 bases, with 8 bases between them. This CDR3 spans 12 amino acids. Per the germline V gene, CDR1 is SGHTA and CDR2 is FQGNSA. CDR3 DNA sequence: TGTGCCAGCAGCTTACTGCTCACTGAGCAGTTCTTC. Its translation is CASSLLLTEQFF.

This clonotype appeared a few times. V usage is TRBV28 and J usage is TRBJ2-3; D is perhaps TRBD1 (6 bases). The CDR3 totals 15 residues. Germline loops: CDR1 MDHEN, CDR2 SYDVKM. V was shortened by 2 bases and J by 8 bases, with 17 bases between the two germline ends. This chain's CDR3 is CASSLTAGARGTQYF. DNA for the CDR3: TGTGCCAGCAGTTTAACCGCGGGCGCCAGGGGTACGCAGTATTTT.

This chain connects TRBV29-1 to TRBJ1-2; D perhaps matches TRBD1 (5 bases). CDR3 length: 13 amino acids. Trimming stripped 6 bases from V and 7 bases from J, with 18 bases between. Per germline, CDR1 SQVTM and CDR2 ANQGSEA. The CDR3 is CSVRGVLSSGYTF. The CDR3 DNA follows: TGCAGCGTCCGGGGGGTTCTAAGCAGTGGCTACACCTTC. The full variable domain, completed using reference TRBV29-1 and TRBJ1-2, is SAVISQKPSRDICQRGTSLTIQCQVDSQVTMMFWYRQQPGQSLTLIATANQGSEATYESGFVIDKFPISRPNLTFSTLTVSNMSPEDSSIYLCSVRGVLSSGYTFGSGTRLTVV.

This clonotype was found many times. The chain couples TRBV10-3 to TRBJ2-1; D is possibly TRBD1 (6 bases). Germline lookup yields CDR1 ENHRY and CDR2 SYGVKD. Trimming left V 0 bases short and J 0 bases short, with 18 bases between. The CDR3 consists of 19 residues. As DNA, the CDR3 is TGTGCCATCAGTGAGTCGGTGCGTCCAGGGGCGAGCTCCTACAATGAGCAGTTCTTC. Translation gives CAISESVRPGASSYNEQFF.

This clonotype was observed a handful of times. The chain's CDR3 is CASSAGVYNEQFF. The CDR3 region has the DNA TGTGCCAGCTCAGCGGGGGTTTACAATGAGCAGTTCTTC. The chain employs TRBV12-3 or TRBV12-4 and TRBJ2-1; TRBD2 matches at 8 bases. This CDR3 has 13 amino acids. J gave up 4 bases and V 8 bases, and 4 bases lay outside the gene matches.

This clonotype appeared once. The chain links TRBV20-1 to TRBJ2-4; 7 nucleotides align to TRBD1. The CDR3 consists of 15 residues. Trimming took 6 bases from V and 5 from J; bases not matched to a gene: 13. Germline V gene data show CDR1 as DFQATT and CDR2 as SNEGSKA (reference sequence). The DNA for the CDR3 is TGCAGTGCCCTCAGGACAGGTTCCCCCCAAAACATTCAGTACTTC. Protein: CSALRTGSPQNIQYF.

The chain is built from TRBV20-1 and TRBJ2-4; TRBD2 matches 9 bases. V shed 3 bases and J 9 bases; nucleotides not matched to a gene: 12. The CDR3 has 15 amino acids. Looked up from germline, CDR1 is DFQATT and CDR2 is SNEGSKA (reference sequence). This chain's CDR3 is CSASPPSGTMGIQYF. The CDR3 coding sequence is TGCAGTGCTAGCCCGCCTAGCGGGACGATGGGCATTCAGTACTTC.